This entry concerns a single TCR beta chain. The sample originates from a study of shared clonotypes between healthy human individuals. CDR1 and CDR2 (germline): SGHRS, YFSETQ. The CDR3 sequence is 14 residues long. The V end lost 1 base, the J end lost 4 bases, and 10 bases lay between the germline ends. Sequencing was performed with immunoSEQ multiplex PCR; in TCRdb, only in-frame clones are kept and a portion is missing. Among a few million clones, approximately 95% were seen once, and the ten largest hold approximately 0.13%. Source material: naive CD4+ T cells sorted from blood. Sample subset: CD45RA+ positively selected. The chain carries TRBV5-1 and TRBJ2-3; TRBD2 is a possible D gene (6 bases). This clonotype originated in a man between 18 and 35 years old in good health. DNA of the CDR3: TGCGCCAGCAGCTTGCAGGGACTGCCAGATACGCAGTATTTT. Encoded protein: CASSLQGLPDTQYF.